The rows below give T cell receptor beta chains drawn from one sample of a study of response to subunit inactivated influenza vaccine. TCRdb re-called the RT-PCR reads through MiXCR, storing one row per CDR3 protein. The data hold over 800,000 distinct CDR3 sequences, with around 20% observed a single time. Source: PBMCs from blood, taken 4 to 6 days after vaccination. The receptors come from a middle-aged man who received an inactivated influenza vaccine. Each CDR3 is given with its conserved first and last residue. A D gene is named only where the DNA matches it firmly. Not every row has a clone size; where given, it reads once, few, many or a size class.

v_call	clone_size	j_call	d_call	cdr3_aa	cdr3_nt
TRBV7-9	-	TRBJ2-3	TRBD1	CASSSPTGVRTDTQYF	TGTGCCAGCAGTTCCCCGACAGGGGTTCGCACAGATACGCAGTATTTT
TRBV4-2	many	TRBJ2-4	-	CASSQETALAKNIQYF	TGTGCCAGCAGCCAAGAGACAGCCCTAGCCAAAAACATTCAGTACTTC
TRBV10-3	few	TRBJ2-7	-	CAISERSYEQYF	TGTGCCATCAGTGAGAGGAGCTACGAGCAGTACTTC
TRBV7-2	-	TRBJ2-7	-	CASSLSPLRGYEQYF	TGTGCCAGCAGCTTGTCCCCCTTACGGGGCTACGAGCAGTACTTC
TRBV5-5	few	TRBJ1-4	TRBD1	CASSPTTGREKLFF	TGTGCCAGCAGCCCTACGACAGGGCGTGAAAAACTGTTTTTT
TRBV5-1	-	TRBJ2-7	-	CASSLTPGALGEQYF	TGCGCCAGCAGCCTTACTCCGGGCGCCCTCGGGGAGCAGTACTTC
TRBV4-2	few	TRBJ2-2	TRBD2	CASSQGSGLAGGNTGELFF	TGTGCCAGCAGCCAAGGATCGGGACTAGCGGGGGGTAACACCGGGGAGCTGTTTTTT
TRBV24-1	-	TRBJ2-2	-	CATDRGVGAGELFF	TGTGCCACCGATCGGGGAGTGGGGGCCGGGGAGCTGTTTTTT
TRBV20-1	many	TRBJ2-1	TRBD1	CSASPRQGFNEQFF	TGCAGTGCTAGTCCCAGACAGGGCTTCAATGAGCAGTTCTTC
TRBV29-1	few	TRBJ2-3	-	CSVEEAGTSTDTQYF	TGCAGCGTTGAAGAGGCGGGGACTAGCACAGATACGCAGTATTTT
TRBV7-6	few	TRBJ2-7	TRBD2	CASSPGLAGGKYEQYF	TGTGCCAGCAGCCCTGGACTAGCGGGAGGAAAATACGAGCAGTACTTC
TRBV3-1	-	TRBJ2-7	-	CASSQDLGRINEQYF	TGTGCCAGCAGCCAAGATCTTGGCAGGATCAACGAGCAGTACTTC
TRBV3-1	-	TRBJ2-1	TRBD2	CASSLTNPLAGAEQFF	TGTGCCAGCAGCCTCACCAACCCCCTAGCGGGAGCCGAGCAGTTCTTC
TRBV28	few	TRBJ2-5	-	CATTRGTQETQYF	TGTGCCACCACCCGGGGGACCCAAGAGACCCAGTACTTC
TRBV12-3/TRBV12-4	-	TRBJ2-1	-	CASSLTAGQFF	TGTGCCAGCAGTTTAACTGCAGGGCAGTTCTTC
TRBV28	once	TRBJ2-5	-	CASSPTGWGEKTQYF	TGTGCCAGCAGCCCAACGGGGTGGGGCGAAAAGACCCAGTACTTC
TRBV11-2	-	TRBJ2-2	TRBD2	CASSSLRLAGNTGELFF	TGTGCCAGCAGCTCCTTAAGACTAGCGGGGAACACCGGGGAGCTGTTTTTT
TRBV6-5	few	TRBJ2-7	TRBD2	CASSYQRGSSYEQYF	TGTGCCAGCAGTTATCAGCGGGGGAGCTCCTACGAGCAGTACTTC
TRBV7-9	few	TRBJ2-7	-	CASSYEKYEQYF	TGTGCCAGCAGCTATGAGAAGTACGAGCAGTACTTC
TRBV12-3/TRBV12-4	-	TRBJ1-2	-	CASGPSPPPGYTF	TGTGCCAGCGGACCCTCTCCTCCGCCTGGCTACACCTTC
TRBV28	few	TRBJ1-1	-	CASGWGLSNTEAFF	TGTGCCAGCGGTTGGGGCCTATCCAACACTGAAGCTTTCTTT
TRBV28	few	TRBJ2-5	-	CASSPHRIQETQYF	TGTGCCAGCAGTCCACACAGGATCCAAGAGACCCAGTACTTC
TRBV4-1	-	TRBJ2-7	-	CASSHRTESSYEQYF	TGCGCCAGCAGCCATCGGACTGAAAGCTCCTACGAGCAGTACTTC
TRBV6-2/TRBV6-3	-	TRBJ1-6	-	CASSGRFGALHF	TGTGCCAGCAGTGGCCGGTTCGGAGCCCTCCACTTT
TRBV6-5	-	TRBJ2-7	-	CASSYAGQTYEQYF	TGTGCCAGCAGTTACGCGGGACAGACCTACGAGCAGTACTTC
TRBV5-6	few	TRBJ2-4	-	CASSFLGKEGNIQYF	TGTGCCAGCAGCTTTTTGGGGAAAGAGGGGAACATTCAGTACTTC
TRBV6-1	-	TRBJ2-3	TRBD2	CASSKLAGYTDTQYF	TGTGCCAGCAGTAAACTAGCGGGGTATACAGATACGCAGTATTTT
TRBV4-2	-	TRBJ2-1	-	CASSRRGGDNEQFF	TGTGCCAGCAGCCGGCGAGGCGGGGACAATGAGCAGTTCTTC
TRBV4-3	few	TRBJ2-1	-	CASSLLRTDNEQFF	TGCGCCAGCAGCCTTCTCCGGACAGACAATGAGCAGTTCTTC